These 16 T cell receptor beta chains were all obtained from the same sample, sequenced in a study of cytotoxic CD8 clonotypes in ibrutinib-treated CLL (dated by TCRdb to the early 2020s). According to the study, the label for this sample's time point signals: more than 10 months on ibrutinib. Library creation used the immunoSEQ multiplex PCR assay. What TCRdb holds here is the immuneACCESS table cut down to in-frame rearrangements. Part of the clones is not present; checked against another copy, under half of the missing clones reflect an unresolved V gene, and the others are unexplained. This sample lists more than 140,000 clones; approximately 80% were detected once. The ten largest clonotypes hold 28% of the sample. Sequences were derived from PBMCs, sampled after 12 months of ibrutinib treatment. These receptors were collected from a human donor with chronic lymphocytic leukemia.

The chain combines TRBV5-1 with TRBJ2-1, with 7 bases fitting TRBD1. CDR3 length: 15 amino acids. Trimming cost V 1 base and J 6 bases; bases outside gene matches: 7. Germline lookup yields CDR1 SGHRS and CDR2 YFSETQ. The CDR3 region has the DNA TGCGCCAGCAGCTTGACCCCGGGACAGTTCAATGAGCAGTTCTTC. Translating it yields CASSLTPGQFNEQFF.

The rearrangement links TRBV19 to TRBJ2-2, with 9 bases matching TRBD2. Trimming cost V 1 base and J 6 bases; bases outside gene matches: 9. Germline V lookup: CDR1 LNHDA, CDR2 SQIVND (reference sequence). This CDR3 is 17 amino acids long. CDR3 region: CASSIAPPGLAPGELFF. The CDR3 DNA is TGTGCCAGTAGTATAGCCCCTCCGGGACTAGCTCCCGGGGAGCTGTTTTTT. Full variable domain (rest looked up from reference TRBV19 and TRBJ2-2): DGGITQSPKYLFRKEGQNVTLSCEQNLNHDAMYWYRQDPGQGLRLIYYSQIVNDFQKGDIAEGYSVSREKKESFPLTVTSAQKNPTAFYLCASSIAPPGLAPGELFFGEGSRLTVL.

V usage is TRBV5-1 and J usage is TRBJ1-3, with D perhaps matching TRBD1 (5 bases). The germline CDR1 and CDR2 sequences are SGHRS and YFSETQ. The CDR3 has 17 amino acids. With 1 base removed from V and 4 bases from J, the gap between germline ends came to 18 bases. CDR3 nucleotides: TGCGCCAGCAGCTTGTTGGGGGTGATCGATTCCGGAAACACCATATATTTT. Its protein is CASSLLGVIDSGNTIYF.

The V and J genes are TRBV5-6 and TRBJ2-7; 7 positions match TRBD1. Germline V gene data show CDR1 as SGHDT and CDR2 as YYEEEE. This CDR3 contains 14 residues. With V trimmed by 3 bases and J by 3 bases, 6 bases remained unmatched. The CDR3, as DNA: TGTGCCAGCAGCTACCCGGGACAGAACTACGAGCAGTACTTC. Protein sequence: CASSYPGQNYEQYF.

The J gene is TRBJ2-5, the V gene TRBV18, with D perhaps TRBD1 (6 bases). Trimming stripped 5 bases from V and 2 bases from J, with 9 bases between. From germline, CDR1 is KGHSH and CDR2 LQKENI. The CDR3 spans 13 residues. The CDR3 loop reads CASSNRAQETQYF. CDR3 DNA: TGTGCCAGCTCAAACAGGGCGCAAGAGACCCAGTACTTC.

The chain combines TRBV2 with TRBJ2-3; possibly TRBD2 for D (5 bases). The CDR3 totals 14 residues. Trimming cost V 11 bases and J 2 bases, with 17 bases left between them. Looked up from germline, CDR1 is SNHLY and CDR2 is FYNNEI. The CDR3: CAGSGGSPTDTQYF. CDR3 in DNA: TGTGCCGGATCGGGTGGGAGCCCCACAGATACGCAGTATTTT. Full variable domain (remainder filled in from reference TRBV2 and TRBJ2-3): EPEVTQTPSHQVTQMGQEVILRCVPISNHLYFYWYRQILGQKVEFLVSFYNNEISEKSEIFDDQFSVERPDGSNFTLKIRSTKLEDSAMYFCAGSGGSPTDTQYFGPGTRLTVL.

The V gene is TRBV5-1, the J gene TRBJ1-3, with a weak D call TRBD1 (6 bases). CDR3 length equals 15 residues. The germline V gene has CDR1 SGHRS and CDR2 YFSETQ. V was trimmed by 4 bases and J by 2 bases, leaving 13 bases between them. Here the CDR3 DNA reads TGCGCCAGCAGCCTCACAGGGACGGCTGGAAACACCATATATTTT. It translates to CASSLTGTAGNTIYF.

This chain joins TRBV18 and TRBJ1-1; the match to TRBD1 covers 8 bases. This CDR3 region has 15 residues. Unmatched junction bases numbered 4, after V lost 3 bases and J lost 1 base. The V gene's germline CDR1 is KGHSH and CDR2 LQKENI. CDR3: CASSPQGAGNTEAFF. Here the CDR3 DNA reads TGTGCCAGCTCACCCCAGGGGGCCGGGAACACTGAAGCTTTCTTT.

This clone was seen just once. The chain joins TRBV19 to TRBJ2-1, with D hard to call. Trimming took off 3 bases at V and 10 bases at J, with 10 bases between the two ends. Germline V gene lookup returns CDR1 LNHDA and CDR2 SQIVND (reference sequence). The CDR3 has 12 amino acids. This chain's CDR3 is CASSIQGYEQFF. Here the CDR3 DNA reads TGTGCCAGTAGTATCCAAGGATACGAGCAGTTCTTC.

In regard to this clone: The same CDR3 also results from other DNA sequences found in this sample. The chain links TRBV2 to TRBJ2-7; no firm D call. This CDR3 contains 12 residues. The germline V gene encodes CDR1 SNHLY and CDR2 FYNNEI. Trimming removed 4 bases at V and 0 bases at J, with 4 bases between. Here the CDR3 reads CASSVLSYEQYF. CDR3 coding DNA: TGTGCCAGCAGTGTTCTCTCCTACGAGCAGTACTTC.

The chain carries TRBV30 and TRBJ2-2; D remains ambiguous. This CDR3 has 14 amino acids. V lost 5 bases and J 0 bases, leaving 10 bases between the germline ends. Germline V gene sequence: CDR1 GTSNPN, CDR2 SVGIG (reference sequence). The CDR3 reads CAWGRRANTGELFF. CDR3 DNA sequence: TGTGCCTGGGGCCGCCGAGCGAACACCGGGGAGCTGTTTTTT. The variable domain in full, with the rest retrieved from reference TRBV30 and TRBJ2-2, is SQTIHQWPATLVQPVGSPLSLECTVEGTSNPNLYWYRQAAGRGLQLLFYSVGIGQISSEVPQNLSASRPQDRQFILSSKKLLLSDSGFYLCAWGRRANTGELFFGEGSRLTVL.

V usage is TRBV7-9 and J usage is TRBJ2-3; 7 bases fit TRBD1. The trim removed 4 bases at V and 1 base at J, leaving 2 bases unmatched. The CDR3 length is 14 residues. In germline, CDR1 is SEHNR, CDR2 FQNEAQ (reference sequence). This CDR3 is CASSYGQGTDTQYF. The DNA of the CDR3 is TGTGCCAGCAGCTACGGACAGGGCACAGATACGCAGTATTTT.

The chain joins TRBV18 to TRBJ1-1; 7 positions match TRBD1. CDR3 size: 15 residues. Germline assignment: CDR1 KGHSH and CDR2 LQKENI. Trimming cost V 4 bases and J 0 bases; bases outside gene matches: 5. CDR3 in DNA: TGTGCCAGCTCACTCGAACAGGGGCTGAACACTGAAGCTTTCTTT. It specifies CASSLEQGLNTEAFF.

V is TRBV15 and J is TRBJ1-5; possibly TRBD1 for D (5 bases). The germline V gene encodes CDR1 LNHNV and CDR2 YYDKDF (reference sequence). Trimming stripped 0 bases from V and 6 bases from J, with 15 bases between. CDR3 length: 16 residues. The CDR3 protein is CATSRDLGGSGQPQHF. The CDR3 nucleotides read TGTGCCACCAGCAGAGATTTGGGGGGAAGTGGTCAGCCCCAGCATTTT.

This clone was observed a few times. This chain links TRBV7-9 with TRBJ2-2; D tentatively fits TRBD1 or TRBD2 (5 bases each). Trimming left V 3 bases short and J 6 bases short, with 14 bases between. The CDR3 covers 15 residues. Per germline, CDR1 SEHNR and CDR2 FQNEAQ (reference sequence). Written as DNA, the CDR3 is TGTGCCAGCAGCTTCGGAGGAATCAGGGCCGGGGAGCTGTTTTTT. It is translated as CASSFGGIRAGELFF.

This clone appeared a few times. V usage is TRBV5-6 and J usage is TRBJ1-2, with 7 bases aligning to TRBD1. This CDR3 contains 16 residues. The ends lost 4 bases at V and 5 bases at J; junction bases unmatched: 14. Germline V CDR1 and CDR2: SGHDT, YYEEEE. CDR3 in amino acids: CASSLLLTGIVYGYTF. CDR3 DNA sequence: TGTGCCAGCAGCCTCCTCCTGACAGGGATCGTATATGGCTACACCTTC.